Listed below are T cell receptor beta chains from one sample, sequenced in a study of cytomegalovirus exposure and HLA in healthy donors. The repertoire was sequenced with immunoSEQ multiplex PCR; TCRdb's copy has only in-frame clones and lacks some. In the table there are 160,000 or so clones, 80% of which are singletons. The sequencing sample was made of PBMCs. These receptor sequences come from a man aged 18 to 35 in good health and CMV-seropositive. Both conserved end residues are part of each CDR3. D genes are given only for firm matches.

d_call,v_call,j_call,cdr3_aa
.,TRBV5-4,TRBJ1-2,CASSLQGRDYGYTF
.,TRBV5-6,TRBJ1-5,CASSQGLGNQPQHF
.,TRBV2,TRBJ2-3,CASIQGLIDTQYF
.,TRBV19,TRBJ2-7,CASSIPGIRSEQYF
TRBD1,TRBV7-2,TRBJ1-1,CASSIWTGEAFF
.,TRBV6-1,TRBJ2-3,CASNRGYDTQYF
.,TRBV5-4,TRBJ2-7,CASSLGQPRRYEQYF
TRBD2,TRBV28,TRBJ2-1,CASSTSGEQFF
TRBD1,TRBV7-9,TRBJ1-2,CASGGQGVGYTF
.,TRBV11-2,TRBJ2-1,CASTPANEQFF
.,TRBV6-5,TRBJ2-3,CASSYSIPGSDTQYF
.,TRBV15,TRBJ1-4,CATSRDRGGDLMQDEKLFF
TRBD2,TRBV7-9,TRBJ2-2,CASTLAGSGTGELFF
TRBD2,TRBV6-5,TRBJ2-7,CASRTTSGGYEQYF
TRBD2,TRBV13,TRBJ2-7,CASSSGREVYEQYF
TRBD2,TRBV11-3,TRBJ2-1,CASSSAGVREQFF
TRBD1,TRBV19,TRBJ2-7,CASSSQGQGWYEQYF
.,TRBV5-4,TRBJ2-1,CASSSWERYNEQFF
.,TRBV6-1,TRBJ2-7,CASSEGQAYEQYF
TRBD1,TRBV6-1,TRBJ1-2,CASKPMTGTDYTF
.,TRBV7-9,TRBJ2-1,CASSHPSGGAHEQFF
.,TRBV7-6,TRBJ2-7,CASSTGHFGDEQYF
.,TRBV5-4,TRBJ1-6,CASSFGHQDSPLHF
.,TRBV15,TRBJ2-5,CATSRDRLRAGTQYF
.,TRBV9,TRBJ2-1,CASSSSGAEQFF
.,TRBV7-6,TRBJ2-5,CASSLSAGWGETQYF
.,TRBV5-1,TRBJ1-1,CASSLMQGGEAFF
TRBD1,TRBV19,TRBJ1-1,CASMLDSGTGLEAFF
TRBD1,TRBV5-1,TRBJ2-7,CASSLEGTGYEQYF
.,TRBV27,.,CASSLQGSSYEQYF
.,TRBV5-1,TRBJ2-7,CASSLDRPPREQYF
.,TRBV5-3,TRBJ1-2,CARSFRGANYGYTF
.,TRBV5-6,TRBJ2-2,CASSSPGSGELFF
TRBD2,TRBV28,TRBJ2-7,CASRGRTSSYEQYF
.,TRBV11-2,TRBJ2-5,CASSRLVGATRAQYF
TRBD2,TRBV19,TRBJ2-5,CASSPWTRETQYF
.,TRBV29-1,TRBJ2-7,CSVRAGETYEQYF
.,TRBV15,TRBJ2-7,CATSPRGSEQYF
TRBD1,TRBV6-4,.,CASIQGQRAYEQYF
.,TRBV7-9,TRBJ1-2,CASSLDRERYTF
.,TRBV6-5,TRBJ2-1,CASSYLRVRRNEQFF
TRBD2,TRBV4-3,TRBJ2-2,CASSQEGLAGGASTGELFF
.,TRBV5-5,TRBJ2-3,CASSTTEWGGLPDTQYF
.,TRBV4-1,TRBJ1-5,CASSQGTARYQPQHF
TRBD1,TRBV7-8,TRBJ1-1,CASSPHGTGRPYTEAFF
TRBD1,TRBV6-1,TRBJ2-5,CASSFGTGNDQYF
.,TRBV6-5,TRBJ1-1,CASRETGLNTEAFF
TRBD2,TRBV25-1,TRBJ2-5,CASSEYGATSGEQETQYF
.,TRBV4-1,TRBJ2-5,CASSYPGSEGTQYF
.,TRBV19,TRBJ2-7,CASKLSQGSYEQYF
.,TRBV6-6,TRBJ1-2,CASSYSQGKGYTF
.,TRBV12-5,TRBJ2-7,CASAPGSSYEQYF
TRBD2,TRBV27,TRBJ2-2,CASSLSGTRNTGELFF
.,TRBV18,TRBJ2-7,CASSPTGPYEQYF